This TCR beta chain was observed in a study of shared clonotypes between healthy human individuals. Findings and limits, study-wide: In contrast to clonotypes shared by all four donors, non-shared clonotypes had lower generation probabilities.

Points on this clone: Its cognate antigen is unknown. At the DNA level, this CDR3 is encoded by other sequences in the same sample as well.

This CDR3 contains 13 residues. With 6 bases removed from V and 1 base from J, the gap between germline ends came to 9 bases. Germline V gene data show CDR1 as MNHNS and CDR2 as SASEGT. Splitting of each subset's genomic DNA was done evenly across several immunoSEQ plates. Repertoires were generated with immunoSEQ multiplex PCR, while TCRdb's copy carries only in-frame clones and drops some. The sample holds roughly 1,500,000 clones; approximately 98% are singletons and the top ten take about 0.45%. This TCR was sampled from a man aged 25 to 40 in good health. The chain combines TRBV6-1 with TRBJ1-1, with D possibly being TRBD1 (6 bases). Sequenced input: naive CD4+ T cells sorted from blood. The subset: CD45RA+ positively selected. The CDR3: CASSTQGNTEAFF. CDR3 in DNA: TGTGCCAGCAGCACACAGGGGAACACTGAAGCTTTCTTT.